One and the same sample provided the 25 T cell receptor beta chains below, sequenced in a study of identical twins. One entry per CDR3 protein, called by TCRdb with MiXCR from the 5' RACE reads. The sample lists under 300,000 distinct CDR3 sequences; around an eighth were seen once. Input material: memory (CD45RO+) T cells sorted from blood. The source is a woman younger than 35 in good health.

The sample holds a few counts of this clonotype. V and J are TRBV6-1 and TRBJ2-7; 7 bases match TRBD2. V lost 1 base and J lost 4; bases outside the gene matches: 13. The CDR3 runs to 17 residues. The germline gives CDR1 MNHNS, CDR2 SASEGT. CDR3 nucleotide sequence: TGTGCCAGCAGTGAAGGGTATATAGCGGGCCTAGTATACGAGCAGTACTTC. Its protein product is CASSEGYIAGLVYEQYF.

This clonotype was counted a few times. The gene calls are TRBV6-2 or TRBV6-3 and TRBJ1-5, with D hard to call. This CDR3 contains 12 residues. CDR1 is MNHEY, CDR2 SVGEGT, per germline. Trimming pared 6 bases from V and 0 bases from J, leaving 3 bases between. CDR3 bases: TGTGCCAGCAGAGTTAGCAATCAGCCCCAGCATTTT. Translated, it gives CASRVSNQPQHF.

By share of the sample, this clonotype is large (0.1 to 1%). The chain links TRBV3-1 to TRBJ2-3; unclear D gene. The CDR3 extends over 12 amino acids. Germline V gives CDR1 LGHDT, CDR2 YNNKEL (reference sequence). Trimming removed 0 bases at V and 6 bases at J, with 4 bases between. The CDR3 bases are TGTGCCAGCAGCCAAGATCGGGATACGCAGTATTTT. Residues: CASSQDRDTQYF.

This chain joins TRBV20-1 and TRBJ2-5, with 9 positions matching TRBD2. Germline V gene lookup returns CDR1 DFQATT and CDR2 SNEGSKA (reference sequence). J was trimmed by 4 bases and V by 5 bases; bases with no gene match: 8. The CDR3 sequence is 14 residues long. CDR3 sequence (DNA): TGCAGTGCTGGTGGCGGGAGGGCCCCAGAGACCCAGTACTTC. Encoded protein: CSAGGGRAPETQYF.

This clonotype was picked up many times. The chain uses TRBV7-9 and TRBJ1-2; no clear D gene. This CDR3 has 11 residues. CDR1 is SEHNR, CDR2 FQNEAQ, per germline (reference sequence). Trimming pared 5 bases from V and 1 base from J, leaving 2 bases between. The CDR3 loop is CASSVNYGYTF. CDR3 coding DNA: TGTGCCAGCAGCGTTAACTATGGCTACACCTTC.

This clonotype was observed a handful of times. The V gene is TRBV29-1, the J gene TRBJ2-3, with 15 bases lining up with TRBD2. After removal of 3 bases from V and 5 bases from J, the junction contained 3 bases not matched to a gene. CDR3 length: 15 amino acids. Germline loops: CDR1 SQVTM, CDR2 ANQGSEA. The CDR3: CSVEGLAGGLDTQYF. For the CDR3, the DNA is TGCAGCGTTGAGGGACTAGCGGGGGGTCTAGATACGCAGTATTTT.

There are a few counts of this clonotype. The rearrangement joins TRBV27 to TRBJ2-1; 9 positions match TRBD1. Germline assignment: CDR1 MNHEY and CDR2 SMNVEV (reference sequence). The CDR3 totals 15 residues. J gave up 4 bases and V 10 bases, and 11 bases lay outside the gene matches. The CDR3 DNA sequence: TGTGCCACCCGCTACCTGGGGACAGGGTACAATGAGCAGTTCTTC. Its translation is CATRYLGTGYNEQFF.

This clonotype occurred many times. J is TRBJ2-1 and V is TRBV4-3; D is perhaps TRBD2 (6 bases). The CDR3 has 13 amino acids. Germline CDR1 is LGHNA and CDR2 is YSLEER. Deletions cut 3 bases from V and 13 bases from J, with 16 bases between. In DNA, the CDR3 is TGCGCCAGCAGCCAGGTAGCGGACCAAACACAGTTCTTC. As protein: CASSQVADQTQFF.

V and J are TRBV5-1 and TRBJ2-3, with 12 bases aligning to TRBD2. The germline V gene encodes CDR1 SGHRS and CDR2 YFSETQ. The CDR3 is made up of 17 amino acids. V shed 4 bases and J 4 bases; nucleotides not matched to a gene: 10. DNA for the CDR3: TGCGCCAGCAGCATCAGACTAGCGGGAGCTATGCCAGATACGCAGTATTTT. Translated: CASSIRLAGAMPDTQYF.

The V gene is TRBV20-1, the J gene TRBJ2-2, with no clear D. CDR1 DFQATT and CDR2 SNEGSKA come from the germline V gene (reference sequence). The length of the CDR3 is 16 residues. The V end was cut by 1 base, the J end by 3 bases, with 15 bases between. The DNA of the CDR3 is TGCAGTGCTAGAGTTATAGGCGCGACTGACACCGGGGAGCTGTTTTTT. Translated, it gives CSARVIGATDTGELFF.

The J gene is TRBJ2-3, the V gene TRBV4-3; no definite D call. The germline V gene encodes CDR1 LGHNA and CDR2 YSLEER. The CDR3 consists of 14 residues. The V end lost 0 bases, the J end lost 5 bases, and 9 bases lay between the germline ends. The CDR3 coding sequence is TGCGCCAGCAGCCAAGAGGTCAACAGAGATACGCAGTATTTT. Amino acids: CASSQEVNRDTQYF.

The sample holds a few counts of this clonotype. The genes are TRBV11-2 and TRBJ2-3, with 7 bases lining up with TRBD2. The CDR3 runs to 17 residues. Germline V CDR1 and CDR2: SGHAT, FQNNGV. The V segment lost 3 bases and the J segment 3 bases; nucleotides outside the gene matches: 12. The CDR3 nucleotides read TGTGCCAGCAGCTTGAACGGCGGCGGGAGTTTGACAGATACGCAGTATTTT. It encodes CASSLNGGGSLTDTQYF.

This clonotype has more than one count but fewer than ten. The chain combines TRBV7-2 with TRBJ1-2; D is unclear. This CDR3 has 15 residues. V was cut by 1 base and J by 2 bases, with 11 bases left in between. CDR1 SGHTA and CDR2 FQGNSA come from the germline V gene. The CDR3 region is CASSLGIHGNYGYTF. CDR3 bases: TGTGCCAGCAGCTTAGGAATACATGGGAACTATGGCTACACCTTC.

The sample holds many counts of this clonotype. The V and J genes are TRBV20-1 and TRBJ1-1; 9 positions agree with TRBD1. Trimming at V came to 6 bases and at J to 7 bases, leaving 9 bases not matched to a gene. The CDR3 is 13 residues long. Germline V lookup: CDR1 DFQATT, CDR2 SNEGSKA (reference sequence). The CDR3 region is CSARDRVLGEAFF. CDR3 sequence (DNA): TGCAGTGCCAGGGACAGGGTGTTAGGTGAAGCTTTCTTT.

The V call is TRBV28, the J call TRBJ2-1, with TRBD1 matching 9 bases. Germline-derived CDR1 and CDR2 are MDHEN and SYDVKM. The V gene end was trimmed by 5 bases and the J gene end by 5 bases; junction bases not matched to a gene: 10. This CDR3 spans 16 amino acids. This chain's CDR3 is CASSITGTGIHNEQFF. Written as DNA, the CDR3 is TGTGCCAGCAGTATAACCGGGACAGGGATACACAATGAGCAGTTCTTC.

V usage is TRBV20-1 and J usage is TRBJ2-7; the D gene is possibly TRBD1 (5 bases). The V end lost 3 bases, the J end lost 3 bases, and 9 bases lay between the germline ends. Germline assignment: CDR1 DFQATT and CDR2 SNEGSKA (reference sequence). CDR3 length: 12 amino acids. The CDR3 sequence is CSASQGLYEQYF. In DNA, the CDR3 is TGCAGTGCTAGCCAGGGTCTCTACGAGCAGTACTTC.

This clonotype was seen a few times. V usage is TRBV29-1 and J usage is TRBJ2-5; TRBD1 matches 9 bases. The V gene end was trimmed by 4 bases and the J gene end by 2 bases; junction bases not matched to a gene: 11. The CDR3 consists of 16 residues. In germline, CDR1 is SQVTM, CDR2 ANQGSEA. The CDR3 here is CSVGSGTGMIQETQYF. The CDR3 DNA reads TGCAGCGTTGGGTCCGGGACAGGGATGATACAAGAGACCCAGTACTTC.

This chain links TRBV7-2 with TRBJ2-3; 7 positions match TRBD2. V lost 3 bases to trimming and J lost 1 base; unmatched junction nucleotides: 4. Germline V gene sequence: CDR1 SGHTA, CDR2 FQGNSA. The CDR3 covers 15 residues. Written as DNA, the CDR3 is TGTGCCAGCAGCTTCACTAGCGCGCGCACAGATACGCAGTATTTT. Protein sequence: CASSFTSARTDTQYF. Based on the CDR3 plus reference TRBV7-2 and TRBJ2-3, the full variable domain is GAGVSQSPSNKVTEKGKDVELRCDPISGHTALYWYRQSLGQGLEFLIYFQGNSAPDKSGLPSDRFSAERTGGSVSTLTIQRTQQEDSAVYLCASSFTSARTDTQYFGPGTRLTVL.

CDR3 sequence reads: CASSLGVHSTGTDTQYF. The CDR3 nucleotides are TGCGCCAGCAGCTTGGGGGTCCATAGTACGGGCACAGATACGCAGTATTTT. This rearrangement joins TRBV5-1 to TRBJ2-3; D unresolved. With 0 bases removed from V and 1 base from J, the gap between germline ends came to 15 bases. The CDR3 contains 17 residues. CDR1 is SGHRS, CDR2 YFSETQ, per germline.

In regard to this clonotype: A junction boundary mismatches the germline segment, possibly from a read error. This chain uses TRBV3-1 with TRBJ2-1; tentatively, D is TRBD1 or TRBD2 (5 bases each). The V gene's germline CDR1 is LGHDT and CDR2 YNNKEL (reference sequence). This CDR3 spans 15 amino acids. CDR3 sequence: CATSHQGRRRDEQFF. CDR3 nucleotide sequence: TGTGCCACCAGCCACCAGGGACGGCGTAGGGATGAGCAGTTCTTC.

The table lists this clonotype with a few counts. The genes are TRBV6-1 and TRBJ2-3, with 10 bases lining up with TRBD2. The CDR3 contains 15 residues. The germline V gene has CDR1 MNHNS and CDR2 SASEGT. J lost 8 bases, V lost 8 bases, and 13 bases had no gene match. CDR3 sequence (DNA): TGTGCCAGCTGTGGAAGCGGGGGGGCCTGCGGTACGCAGTATTTT. This encodes CASCGSGGACGTQYF.

This rearrangement joins TRBV7-9 to TRBJ2-1; TRBD2 matches 7 bases. Germline V gives CDR1 SEHNR, CDR2 FQNEAQ (reference sequence). The CDR3 runs to 12 residues. The junction had 10 bases not matched to a gene; V was cut back by 5 bases and J by 15 bases. CDR3 residues: CASSPLSGEGFF. In nucleotides, the CDR3 is TGTGCCAGCAGCCCTTTAAGCGGGGAAGGGTTCTTC. Full variable domain (rest looked up from reference TRBV7-9 and TRBJ2-1): DTGVSQNPRHKITKRGQNVTFRCDPISEHNRLYWYRQTLGQGPEFLTYFQNEAQLEKSRLLSDRFSAERPKGSFSTLEIQRTEQGDSAMYLCASSPLSGEGFFGPGTRLTVL.

This clonotype occurred a few times. The chain links TRBV5-5 to TRBJ1-5; TRBD1 is a possible D gene (5 bases). Germline lookup yields CDR1 SGHKS and CDR2 YYEKEE (reference sequence). V lost 4 bases to trimming and J lost 0 bases, with 11 bases between them. This CDR3 has 15 amino acids. DNA for the CDR3: TGTGCCAGCAGCCCGGGGCCAAATAGCAATCAGCCCCAGCATTTT. Translating it yields CASSPGPNSNQPQHF.

This clonotype was counted a few times. V usage is TRBV7-2 and J usage is TRBJ2-3; the match to TRBD1 covers 7 bases. J was trimmed by 11 bases and V by 4 bases; bases with no gene match: 3. The CDR3 has 11 residues. CDR1 is SGHTA, CDR2 FQGNSA, per germline. The CDR3 loop reads CASSSDRLQYF. The DNA for the CDR3 is TGTGCCAGCAGCTCGGACAGGTTGCAGTATTTT.

This clonotype has more than one count but fewer than ten. The V call is TRBV20-1, the J call TRBJ1-2, with 9 positions matching TRBD1. The CDR3 loop spans 13 amino acids. V was pared by 6 bases and J by 4 bases, with 6 bases of the junction left unmatched. Germline V gene sequence: CDR1 DFQATT, CDR2 SNEGSKA (reference sequence). The CDR3 sequence is CSARTGEVYGYTF. The CDR3 nucleotides are TGCAGTGCCCGGACAGGGGAGGTCTATGGCTACACCTTC.